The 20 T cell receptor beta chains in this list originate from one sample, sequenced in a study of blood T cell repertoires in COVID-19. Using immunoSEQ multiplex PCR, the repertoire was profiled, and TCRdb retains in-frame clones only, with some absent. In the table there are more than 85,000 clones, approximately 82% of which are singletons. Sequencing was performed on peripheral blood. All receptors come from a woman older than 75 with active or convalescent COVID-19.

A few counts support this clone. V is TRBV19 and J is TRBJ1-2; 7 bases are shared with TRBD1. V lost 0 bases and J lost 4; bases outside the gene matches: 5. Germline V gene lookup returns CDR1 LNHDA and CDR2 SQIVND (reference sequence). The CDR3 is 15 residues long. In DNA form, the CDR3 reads TGTGCCAGTAGTATAGATTATAAGGGGGCCTATGGCTACACCTTC. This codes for CASSIDYKGAYGYTF. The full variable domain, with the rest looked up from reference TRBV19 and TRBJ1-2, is DGGITQSPKYLFRKEGQNVTLSCEQNLNHDAMYWYRQDPGQGLRLIYYSQIVNDFQKGDIAEGYSVSREKKESFPLTVTSAQKNPTAFYLCASSIDYKGAYGYTFGSGTRLTVV.

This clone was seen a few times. The CDR3, as DNA: TGCGCCAGCAGCCACTATTTGGGAGAGACCCAGTACTTC. This translates into CASSHYLGETQYF. The rearrangement uses TRBV5-1 and TRBJ2-5; D call uncertain. Trimming stripped 4 bases from V and 4 bases from J, with 11 bases between. Germline CDR1 SGHRS, CDR2 YFSETQ. This CDR3 comprises 13 residues. Complete variable domain (other parts from reference TRBV5-1 and TRBJ2-5): KAGVTQTPRYLIKTRGQQVTLSCSPISGHRSVSWYQQTPGQGLQFLFEYFSETQRNKGNFPGRFSGRQFSNSRSEMNVSTLELGDSALYLCASSHYLGETQYFGPGTRLLVL.

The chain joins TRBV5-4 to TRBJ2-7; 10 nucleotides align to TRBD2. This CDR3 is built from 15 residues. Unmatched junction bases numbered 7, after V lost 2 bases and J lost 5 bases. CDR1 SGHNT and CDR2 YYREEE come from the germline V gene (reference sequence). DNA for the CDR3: TGTGCCAGCAGCTTTCCTAGCGGGAGCCACGACGAGCAGTACTTC. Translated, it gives CASSFPSGSHDEQYF.

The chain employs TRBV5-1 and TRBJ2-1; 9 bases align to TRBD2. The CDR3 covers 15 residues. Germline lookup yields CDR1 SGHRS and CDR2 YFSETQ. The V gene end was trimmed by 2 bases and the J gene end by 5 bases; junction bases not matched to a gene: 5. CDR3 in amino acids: CASSFGGLADNEQFF. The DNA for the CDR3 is TGCGCCAGCAGCTTTGGGGGACTAGCTGACAATGAGCAGTTCTTC.

The CDR3 coding sequence is TGTGCCAGAAGCTTACCCTCCCCTGGACTAGCGGGAGTCTACGAGCAGTACTTC. This translates into CARSLPSPGLAGVYEQYF. V gene TRBV5-3 combines with J gene TRBJ2-7; 13 bases line up with TRBD2. TRBV5-3 is flagged as an ORF with uncertain function. The CDR3 is 18 residues long. Trimming cost V 2 bases and J 3 bases; bases outside gene matches: 11.

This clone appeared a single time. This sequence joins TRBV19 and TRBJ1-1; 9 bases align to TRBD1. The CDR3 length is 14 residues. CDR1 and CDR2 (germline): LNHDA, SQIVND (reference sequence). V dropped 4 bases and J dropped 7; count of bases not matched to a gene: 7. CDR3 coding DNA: TGTGCCAGTAGTAGTTTAGGGACAGGGCGTGAAGCTTTCTTT. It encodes CASSSLGTGREAFF.

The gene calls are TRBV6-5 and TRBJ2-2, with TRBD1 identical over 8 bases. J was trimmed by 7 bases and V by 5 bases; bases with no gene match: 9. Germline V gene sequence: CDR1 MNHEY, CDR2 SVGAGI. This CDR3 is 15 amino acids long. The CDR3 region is CASSPPGGAGGELFF. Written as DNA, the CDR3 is TGTGCCAGCAGTCCCCCAGGGGGCGCAGGCGGGGAGCTGTTTTTT.

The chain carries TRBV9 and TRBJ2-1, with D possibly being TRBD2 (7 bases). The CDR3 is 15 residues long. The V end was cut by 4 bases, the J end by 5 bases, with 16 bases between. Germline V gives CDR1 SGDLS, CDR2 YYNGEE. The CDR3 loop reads CASSLRAGTNNEQFF. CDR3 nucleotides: TGTGCCAGCAGCCTGAGAGCGGGGACAAACAATGAGCAGTTCTTC. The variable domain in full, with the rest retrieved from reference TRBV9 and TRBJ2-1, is DSGVTQTPKHLITATGQRVTLRCSPRSGDLSVYWYQQSLDQGLQFLIQYYNGEERAKGNILERFSAQQFPDLHSELNLSSLELGDSALYFCASSLRAGTNNEQFFGPGTRLTVL.

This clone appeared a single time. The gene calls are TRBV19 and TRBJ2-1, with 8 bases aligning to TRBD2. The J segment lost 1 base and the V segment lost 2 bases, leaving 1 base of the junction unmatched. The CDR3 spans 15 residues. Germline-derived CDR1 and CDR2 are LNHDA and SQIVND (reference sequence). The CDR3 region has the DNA TGTGCCAGTAGTATAATAGCGGGATCCTACAATGAGCAGTTCTTC. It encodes CASSIIAGSYNEQFF.

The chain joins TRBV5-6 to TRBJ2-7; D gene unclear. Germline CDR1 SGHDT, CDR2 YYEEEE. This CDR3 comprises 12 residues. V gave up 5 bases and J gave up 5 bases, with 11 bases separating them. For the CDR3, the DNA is TGTGCCAGCAGATATCATTCGGACGAGCAGTACTTC. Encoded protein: CASRYHSDEQYF.

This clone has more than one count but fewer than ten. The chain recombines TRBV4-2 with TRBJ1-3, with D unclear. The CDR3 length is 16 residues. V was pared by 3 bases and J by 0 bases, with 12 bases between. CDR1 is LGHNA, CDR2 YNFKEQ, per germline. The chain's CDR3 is CASSQPAASSGNTIYF. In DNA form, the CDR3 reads TGTGCCAGCAGCCAGCCGGCGGCAAGCTCTGGAAACACCATATATTTT.

CDR3 protein: CASSLSGDSTDTQYF. CDR3 bases: TGCGCCAGCAGCTTGAGCGGGGATAGCACAGATACGCAGTATTTT. V and J are TRBV5-1 and TRBJ2-3, with 7 bases lining up with TRBD2. Germline CDR1 is SGHRS and CDR2 is YFSETQ. This CDR3 comprises 15 residues. V gave up 1 base and J gave up 0 bases; unmatched junction bases: 2.

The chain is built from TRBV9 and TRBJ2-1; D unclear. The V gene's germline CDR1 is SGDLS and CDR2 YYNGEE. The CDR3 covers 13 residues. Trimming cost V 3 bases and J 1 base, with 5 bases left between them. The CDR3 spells CASSGQSYNEQFF. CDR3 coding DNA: TGTGCCAGCAGCGGTCAATCCTACAATGAGCAGTTCTTC.

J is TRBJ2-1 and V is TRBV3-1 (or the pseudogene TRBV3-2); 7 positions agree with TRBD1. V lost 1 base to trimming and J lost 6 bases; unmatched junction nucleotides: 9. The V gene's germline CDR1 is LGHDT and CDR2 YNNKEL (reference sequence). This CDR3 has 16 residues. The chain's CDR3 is CASSQVNRGRGNEQFF. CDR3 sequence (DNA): TGTGCCAGCAGCCAAGTTAACAGGGGAAGGGGCAATGAGCAGTTCTTC.

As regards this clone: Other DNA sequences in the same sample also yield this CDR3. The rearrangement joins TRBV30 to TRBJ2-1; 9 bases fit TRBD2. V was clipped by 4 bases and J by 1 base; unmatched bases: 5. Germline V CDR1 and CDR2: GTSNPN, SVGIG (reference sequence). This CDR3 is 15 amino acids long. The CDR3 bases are TGTGCCTGGAAGTTAGCGGGAGCATCCTACAATGAGCAGTTCTTC. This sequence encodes CAWKLAGASYNEQFF.

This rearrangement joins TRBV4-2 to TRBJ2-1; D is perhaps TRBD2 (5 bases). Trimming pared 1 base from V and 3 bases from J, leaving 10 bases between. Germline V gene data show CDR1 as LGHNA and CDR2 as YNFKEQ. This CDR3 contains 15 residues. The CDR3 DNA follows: TGTGCCAGCAGCCAAGGCAAAGGGAGCTACAATGAGCAGTTCTTC. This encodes CASSQGKGSYNEQFF.

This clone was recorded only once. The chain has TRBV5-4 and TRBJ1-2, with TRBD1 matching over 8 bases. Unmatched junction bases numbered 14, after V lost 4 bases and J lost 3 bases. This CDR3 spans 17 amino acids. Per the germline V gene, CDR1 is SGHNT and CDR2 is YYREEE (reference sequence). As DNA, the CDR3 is TGTGCCAGCAGCCCTGGGTGGGGCAGGGGGCAAGACTATGGCTACACCTTC. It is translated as CASSPGWGRGQDYGYTF.

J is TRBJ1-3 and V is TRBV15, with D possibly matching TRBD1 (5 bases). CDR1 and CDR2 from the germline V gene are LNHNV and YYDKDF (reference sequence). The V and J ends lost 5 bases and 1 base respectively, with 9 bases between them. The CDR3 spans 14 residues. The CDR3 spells CATSPAGSGNTIYF. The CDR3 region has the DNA TGTGCCACCAGCCCGGCAGGGTCTGGAAACACCATATATTTT.

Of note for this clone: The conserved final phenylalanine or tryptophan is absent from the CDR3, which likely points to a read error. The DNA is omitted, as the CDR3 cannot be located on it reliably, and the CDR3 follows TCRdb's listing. The CDR3 loop reads CASSSEIQSGAI. This rearrangement joins TRBV7-9 to TRBJ2-7; TRBD1, as called in the table, went unchecked against the DNA. 12 amino acids form the CDR3, both terminal residues included. Looked up from germline, CDR1 is SEHNR and CDR2 is FQNEAQ (reference sequence).

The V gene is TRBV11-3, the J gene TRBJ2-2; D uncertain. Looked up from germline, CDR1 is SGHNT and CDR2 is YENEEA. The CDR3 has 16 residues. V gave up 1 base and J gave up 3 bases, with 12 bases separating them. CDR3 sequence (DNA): TGTGCCAGCAGCTTAGGTACGCGTCGAGACACCGGGGAGCTGTTTTTT. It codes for CASSLGTRRDTGELFF.